These 29 T cell receptor beta chains originate from one sample sequenced in a study of T-cell reconstitution after alpha-beta-depleted transplantation in children. Preparation of the TCRbeta library involved a method that used unique molecular identifiers. A single record per CDR3 protein comes from TCRdb applying MiXCR to the PCR reads. The sample lists about 350,000 distinct CDR3 sequences, about 17% seen once, with around two fifths in the top ten. Sequencing used PBMCs, mostly from graft donor cells, obtained 360 days after TCRalphabeta/CD19-depleted stem cell transplant. These TCRs come from a male patient between 2 and 10 years old who had a stem cell transplant for acute lymphoblastic leukemia, so the T cells may come from the graft donor.

This clonotype showed up just a few times. The chain recombines TRBV27 with TRBJ1-2; no clear D. Deletions cut 5 bases from V and 3 bases from J, with 13 bases between. The CDR3 has 14 amino acids. The germline V gene encodes CDR1 MNHEY and CDR2 SMNVEV (reference sequence). CDR3 bases: TGTGCCAGCAGTCCAACCGGACTGTACTATGGCTACACCTTC. Translating it yields CASSPTGLYYGYTF.

This clonotype was recorded a few times. The V call is TRBV11-1, the J call TRBJ2-1, with D possibly being TRBD1 or TRBD2 (5 bases each). Germline V lookup: CDR1 SGHAT, CDR2 FQDESV (reference sequence). The CDR3 contains 18 residues. The V end was cut by 3 bases, the J end by 4 bases, with 22 bases between. The CDR3: CASSFPLYLGPVYNEQFF. In DNA form, the CDR3 reads TGTGCCAGCAGCTTCCCCCTCTATCTGGGACCGGTATACAATGAGCAGTTCTTC.

The chain is built from TRBV6-1 and TRBJ1-1; no firm D call. This CDR3 is 18 amino acids long. V was shortened by 4 bases and J by 5 bases, with 26 bases between the two germline ends. Germline values: CDR1 MNHNS, CDR2 SASEGT. CDR3 nucleotides: TGTGCCAGCAGTGTCATGCCGAAGGCCTCTTTCTTTGGGACTGAAGCTTTCTTT. Its translation is CASSVMPKASFFGTEAFF.

The sample holds many counts of this clonotype. This chain joins TRBV27 and TRBJ1-6; no firm D call. This CDR3 has 13 amino acids. From germline, CDR1 is MNHEY and CDR2 SMNVEV (reference sequence). V lost 10 bases and J 7 bases, leaving 14 bases between the germline ends. CDR3: CATRVGLNSPLHF. The CDR3 nucleotides read TGTGCCACCCGAGTGGGGTTGAATTCACCCCTCCACTTT.

This chain uses TRBV10-3 with TRBJ1-1; D may be TRBD1 (5 bases). Germline CDR1 and CDR2: ENHRY and SYGVKD. The CDR3 runs 17 residues. V lost 3 bases and J lost 0, with 17 bases in between. As DNA, the CDR3 is TGTGCCATCAGTGAACCCACGTGGGGCCAGATGAACACTGAAGCTTTCTTT. This encodes CAISEPTWGQMNTEAFF.

This clonotype has a handful of counts. V gene TRBV7-2 combines with J gene TRBJ2-1; 15 bases agree with TRBD2. J was trimmed by 9 bases and V by 8 bases; bases with no gene match: 8. Germline V gives CDR1 SGHTA, CDR2 FQGNSA. The CDR3 sequence is 15 residues long. CDR3 nucleotide sequence: TGTGCCAGCGGTGGACTAGCGGGAGGGAGAAGTGAGCAGTTCTTC. Translated, it gives CASGGLAGGRSEQFF.

This clonotype was seen more than once but under ten times. V is TRBV20-1 and J is TRBJ2-7; possible D gene TRBD1, 5 bases. This CDR3 has 11 amino acids. V shed 3 bases and J shed 6 bases, with 9 bases lying between them. Germline V CDR1 and CDR2: DFQATT, SNEGSKA (reference sequence). The CDR3, as DNA: TGCAGTGCTAGTCCAGGGCCCGAGCAGTACTTC. This encodes CSASPGPEQYF.

The chain combines TRBV29-1 with TRBJ2-5; D remains unclear. Trimming cost V 2 bases and J 0 bases, with 16 bases left between them. Per the germline V gene, CDR1 is SQVTM and CDR2 is ANQGSEA. The CDR3 sequence is 16 residues long. CDR3: CSVETLVASYQETQYF. In DNA, the CDR3 is TGCAGCGTTGAAACACTGGTCGCCAGCTACCAAGAGACCCAGTACTTC.

This clonotype was counted between two and nine times. This chain connects TRBV20-1 to TRBJ1-2; 8 bases agree with TRBD1. The length of the CDR3 is 13 residues. Trimming took 3 bases from V and 7 from J; bases not matched to a gene: 7. Germline V gene data show CDR1 as DFQATT and CDR2 as SNEGSKA (reference sequence). In DNA, the CDR3 is TGCAGTGCTAGCTTCAGGGGGCTAGTTGGCTACACCTTC. Translated: CSASFRGLVGYTF.

This clonotype has only a few counts. The J gene is TRBJ2-5, the V gene TRBV12-3 or TRBV12-4, with D uncertain. V gave up 5 bases and J gave up 1 base, with 11 bases separating them. The CDR3 spans 14 residues. CDR3 sequence (DNA): TGTGCCAGCAGTCCTAGGCTAGTCCAAGAGACCCAGTACTTC. Its translation is CASSPRLVQETQYF.

This rearrangement joins TRBV6-1 to TRBJ2-3; a weak D match, TRBD2 (5 bases). V shed 11 bases and J shed 1 base, with 16 bases lying between them. The germline CDR1 and CDR2 sequences are MNHNS and SASEGT. CDR3 length: 14 amino acids. CDR3 in DNA: TGTGCCCTTACCCTCAGCGGACGCACAGATACGCAGTATTTT. Translated: CALTLSGRTDTQYF.

The chain is built from TRBV15 and TRBJ2-2; D possibly corresponds to TRBD2 (6 bases). V gave up 8 bases and J gave up 4 bases, with 11 bases separating them. Germline values: CDR1 LNHNV, CDR2 YYDKDF (reference sequence). The CDR3 consists of 13 residues. As DNA, the CDR3 is TGTGCCACCCGGGACTTCCTCACCGGGGAGCTGTTTTTT. It is translated as CATRDFLTGELFF.

The rearrangement uses TRBV21-1 and TRBJ2-1; the table's D call TRBD2 went unverified against the DNA. TRBV21-1 is annotated as a pseudogene. This CDR3 has 17 amino acids. CDR3 nucleotides: TGTGCCAGCAGCAAAGCGTACGGGAGAAAGGCCTACAATGAGCAGTTCTTC. It is translated as CASSKAYGRKAYNEQFF.

There are many counts of this clonotype. The rearrangement joins TRBV29-1 to TRBJ2-5; a possible D gene is TRBD1 (5 bases). V shed 4 bases and J shed 1 base, with 10 bases lying between them. Germline assignment: CDR1 SQVTM and CDR2 ANQGSEA. The CDR3 is made up of 13 amino acids. The CDR3 sequence: CSVGGHGQETQYF. In DNA, the CDR3 is TGCAGCGTTGGTGGACACGGCCAAGAGACCCAGTACTTC.

This clonotype occurred a few times. The J gene is TRBJ1-1, the V gene TRBV5-6; D call uncertain. V lost 0 bases and J 3 bases, leaving 6 bases between the germline ends. The CDR3 covers 13 residues. Germline lookup yields CDR1 SGHDT and CDR2 YYEEEE. CDR3 amino acids: CASSLERDTEAFF. The CDR3, as DNA: TGTGCCAGCAGCTTGGAACGGGACACTGAAGCTTTCTTT.

The V call is TRBV7-9, the J call TRBJ2-3; D possibly corresponds to TRBD2 (5 bases). This CDR3 contains 15 residues. Germline loops: CDR1 SEHNR, CDR2 FQNEAQ (reference sequence). The V and J ends lost 5 bases and 0 bases respectively, with 12 bases between them. CDR3 nucleotide sequence: TGTGCCAGCAGCCGAGGGAGTGTTAGCACAGATACGCAGTATTTT. This sequence encodes CASSRGSVSTDTQYF.

The chain employs TRBV6-1 and TRBJ2-5, with TRBD1 identical over 7 bases. Germline V lookup: CDR1 MNHNS, CDR2 SASEGT. The CDR3 is 13 residues long. V was clipped by 5 bases and J by 5 bases; unmatched bases: 5. CDR3: CASSTGVGETQYF. The CDR3 DNA reads TGTGCCAGCAGTACAGGGGTCGGGGAGACCCAGTACTTC.

This clonotype was seen a handful of times. V is TRBV20-1 and J is TRBJ2-1; 11 positions match TRBD2. Trimming took 6 bases from V and 6 from J; bases not matched to a gene: 7. From germline, CDR1 is DFQATT and CDR2 SNEGSKA (reference sequence). The CDR3 is 14 residues long. CDR3 in amino acids: CSASLAGVTNEQFF. CDR3 sequence (DNA): TGCAGTGCGTCACTAGCGGGAGTAACCAATGAGCAGTTCTTC.

This clonotype appeared many times. The chain combines TRBV12-3 or TRBV12-4 with TRBJ2-1; D uncertain. V was cut by 3 bases and J by 9 bases, with 9 bases left in between. The CDR3 contains 12 residues. The CDR3 DNA reads TGTGCCAGCAGTTTTTTAGCCACTGAGCAGTTCTTC. Its translation: CASSFLATEQFF.

The genes are TRBV20-1 and TRBJ2-1; 10 positions match TRBD2. The CDR3 is 15 residues long. Germline loops: CDR1 DFQATT, CDR2 SNEGSKA (reference sequence). V lost 2 bases and J lost 3; bases outside the gene matches: 4. CDR3 protein: CSARWASGGYNEQFF. CDR3 sequence (DNA): TGCAGTGCTAGATGGGCTAGCGGGGGCTACAATGAGCAGTTCTTC.

This clonotype was found a few times. The genes are TRBV10-3 and TRBJ2-7; 8 bases line up with TRBD1. The germline V gene has CDR1 ENHRY and CDR2 SYGVKD. V gave up 5 bases and J gave up 7 bases; unmatched junction bases: 16. CDR3 length: 16 residues. The CDR3 reads CAISNNRDRLGWEQYF. As DNA, the CDR3 is TGTGCCATCAGTAATAACCGGGACAGGCTAGGTTGGGAGCAGTACTTC.

The chain has TRBV7-2 and TRBJ1-5, with a weak D call TRBD1 (6 bases). Trimming cost V 1 base and J 8 bases, with 9 bases left between them. CDR1 SGHTA and CDR2 FQGNSA come from the germline V gene. The CDR3 length is 13 residues. The CDR3 loop reads CASSLGRGEPQHF. The CDR3 DNA is TGTGCCAGCAGCTTAGGCAGGGGTGAGCCCCAGCATTTT.

This clonotype was seen at least ten times. The V and J genes are TRBV7-9 and TRBJ1-4; D remains ambiguous. V lost 1 base to trimming and J lost 5 bases, with 8 bases between them. Germline loops: CDR1 SEHNR, CDR2 FQNEAQ (reference sequence). This CDR3 region has 14 residues. The CDR3 sequence: CASSLEARNEKLFF. DNA for the CDR3: TGTGCCAGCAGCTTAGAGGCGAGGAATGAAAAACTGTTTTTT.

The gene calls are TRBV20-1 and TRBJ2-7; D possibly corresponds to TRBD2 (6 bases). Per germline, CDR1 DFQATT and CDR2 SNEGSKA (reference sequence). With 3 bases removed from V and 3 bases from J, the gap between germline ends came to 12 bases. The length of the CDR3 is 13 residues. The CDR3 here is CSASKATSYEQYF. CDR3 DNA sequence: TGCAGTGCTAGTAAAGCGACTAGCTACGAGCAGTACTTC.

This clonotype has just one count. The J gene is TRBJ2-5, the V gene TRBV7-9; D remains ambiguous. Germline assignment: CDR1 SEHNR and CDR2 FQNEAQ (reference sequence). The length of the CDR3 is 15 residues. The V and J ends lost 3 bases and 5 bases respectively, with 16 bases between them. DNA for the CDR3: TGTGCCAGCAGCTTCCCCAAGACGGGTGGGGAGACCCAGTACTTC. This codes for CASSFPKTGGETQYF.

This clonotype was detected only once. The CDR3 here is CAIATSPNGGEQFF. The CDR3 bases are TGTGCCATCGCAACGAGCCCAAACGGGGGTGAGCAGTTCTTC. The rearrangement uses TRBV6-2 or TRBV6-3 and TRBJ2-1; D possibly corresponds to TRBD2 (6 bases). Trimming took 10 bases from V and 9 from J, leaving 22 bases between them. The CDR3 totals 14 residues. Germline V CDR1 and CDR2: MNHEY, SVGEGT.

This clonotype was found many times. This chain connects TRBV7-9 to TRBJ2-1, with 7 bases fitting TRBD2. With 3 bases clipped from V and 12 bases from J, the junction kept 11 bases outside the gene matches. The CDR3 runs to 14 residues. From germline, CDR1 is SEHNR and CDR2 FQNEAQ (reference sequence). The CDR3, as DNA: TGTGCCAGCAGCTTCCACGGCGGGAGATTAGGGCAGTTCTTC. This translates into CASSFHGGRLGQFF.

In its sample, this clonotype was seen a few times. The rearrangement links TRBV7-2 to TRBJ2-7, with unresolved D. V gave up 1 base and J gave up 3 bases, with 19 bases separating them. The germline gives CDR1 SGHTA, CDR2 FQGNSA. This CDR3 has 17 residues. The CDR3 loop reads CASSLVGGVDMLYEQYF. CDR3 coding DNA: TGTGCCAGCAGCTTAGTGGGCGGAGTAGACATGCTCTACGAGCAGTACTTC.

This clonotype was recorded many times. The rearrangement links TRBV29-1 to TRBJ2-3, with 11 bases matching TRBD2. The length of the CDR3 is 14 residues. Germline CDR1 reads SQVTM; CDR2 reads ANQGSEA. CDR3 sequence: CRVSGRASPDTQYF. The CDR3 DNA follows: TGCAGGGTTAGCGGGAGGGCCTCCCCAGATACGCAGTATTTT.